The sequence of this T cell receptor beta chain was determined in a study of cytomegalovirus exposure and HLA in healthy donors (dated by TCRdb to 2016 to 2017). Some background on the complete study: An earlier analysis of roughly 500 of the donors reported 276 Gb of sequence data and 95 million to 140 million unique TCR beta sequences obtained from 150 million to 200 million T cells. About 300 gigabases of sequencing data and 75 million to 85 million unique TCR sequences made up an early release that covered several hundred HLA-typed donors. Among the roughly 410 genotyped donors, approximately 76% belonged to the genetic ancestry cluster associated with self-reported Caucasian donors. The aim of the study was to test whether cataloging public T cell receptors could identify signatures of past pathogen exposure. The study profiled the T cell repertoires of 500 to 800 subjects by immunosequencing and related them to cytomegalovirus serostatus. In addition to the first cohort of 500 to 850 subjects, a separate validation cohort of approximately 110 different subjects was used. The study combined high-throughput TCR immunosequencing, statistical association of individual TCRs with disease status, and machine learning to predict cytomegalovirus infection status. In a later analysis, previously published TCR beta repertoires from 666 donors were re-analyzed and high-resolution HLA genotyping was added so that TCR occurrence patterns could be studied. In the later analysis, no new phenotypic data were used to find candidate immune exposures; instead, reliance was placed on TCR beta sequences and their occurrence across donors. In an earlier analysis of about 590 of the donors, high-throughput TCR beta sequencing was used to judge whether each TCR beta V gene segment behaved as functional or pseudogenic. Donor age, sex, ethnicity and CMV serostatus were compiled alongside the repertoire data. In a later genetic analysis, genome-wide SNP genotypes for about 65% of the roughly 670 donors were used, and that subset was treated as a discovery cohort. Every repertoire in the discovery cohort had been generated on one and the same sequencing platform. HLA typing covered class I and class II loci at four-digit resolution. The number of donors typed differed by locus, with 629-630 for A, B, C, DRB1 and DQB1, more than 500 for DQA1, 600 to 610 for DPA1, and around 450 for DPB1. Several DR-DQ haplotypes were treated as single units for association and clustering because of strong linkage in the cohort. Across 398 genotyped donors of the cohort, an average of 235,054 unique TCR beta nucleotide sequences per donor were sequenced, and roughly 18% of those sequences were non-productive.

The sample holds a few counts of this clone. The clone's antigen remains unknown. No per-base quality is available; no much larger clone lies one base away. In total, 500 to 700 healthy bone marrow donors made up the cohort. At the time of sampling, every cohort member was nominally healthy, though immune exposures that went unrecorded were likely present. The donor tested CMV seronegative, placing the donor among the 352 seronegative members of the cohort. A peripheral blood sample was collected from each donor, and TCR beta sequencing was performed on peripheral blood mononuclear cells. The Qiagen DNeasy Blood Extraction Kit was used to extract genomic DNA from the blood cell samples. Receptors were amplified or captured by the immunoSEQ multiplex PCR assay. For the multiplex PCR, a mixture combining 60 forward primers for TCR Vbeta segments and 13 reverse primers for TCR Jbeta segments was used. The CDR3 region of rearranged TCR beta genes was amplified from genomic DNA by a multiplex PCR assay. The Illumina HiSeq System was used to sequence the amplified TCR beta libraries as 87-base-pair reads. In the original analysis: In a later analysis, 80 million or so unique TCR beta chains were counted across the roughly 670 repertoires, and roughly 11 million of these chains were shared by at least two donors. Raw reads were error-corrected and collapsed into unique sequences by a nearest-neighbor algorithm in which closely related sequences were merged to remove PCR and sequencing errors. V, D and J gene segments were assigned by aligning CDR3 sequences to IMGT reference sequences. For a sequence to be retained, a match of at least six nucleotides was required to both a V gene segment and a J gene segment. Rearrangements were classified as productive when the CDR3 lacked stop codons and remained in frame with V and J, and all other rearrangements were classified as non-productive. Following IMGT convention, CDR3 was defined as the stretch from the second conserved V-encoded cysteine to the conserved J-encoded phenylalanine. The earlier analysis of some 550 of the donors excluded any sequence lacking an unambiguous match to a single V gene segment. In an earlier analysis of several hundred of the donors, V segments were called functional above 56.7% productive rearrangements and were called segregating when the between-donor standard deviation exceeded 5%. A statistical classification framework was built to diagnose cytomegalovirus status from the catalog of TCR beta chain sequences. In a later analysis, TCR nucleotide sequences were compared against IMGT/GENE-DB human TR gene sequences so that V and J genes could be assigned. A later analysis assigned CDR3 sequences and most-parsimonious VDJ recombination scenarios with the TCRdist pipeline. In a later analysis, each TCR beta chain was defined by its CDR3 amino acid sequence together with its V-gene family, and reads without a unique V-gene family were excluded. As a way to deal with suspected cross-contamination and a sequencing artifact, a later analysis dropped 500 to 700 nucleotide sequences that were highly shared and had low generation probability. A later analysis calculated a clonal expansion index for each public chain from normalized within-repertoire ranks of inferred template counts. A later analysis computed generation probabilities with a VDJ recombination model fitted to out-of-frame rearrangements, and checked the results against IGoR. Hypergeometric tests were used in a later analysis to score TCR-TCR, TCR-HLA and TCR-CMV co-occurrence, with a repertoire-size bias correction applied to the TCR pairs. In a later analysis, false discovery rates were estimated by permuting HLA or CMV assignments 20 times. In a later analysis, co-occurring TCRs were grouped with DBSCAN, and TCRdist sequence similarity was added when clustering was performed within HLA-allele-positive subsets. For co-occurrence clustering, repertoires with fewer than 30,000 or more than 120,000 public chains were excluded, along with 5 or 6 repertoires with anomalous nucleotide sharing. TCRdb carries this immuneACCESS record with in-frame sequences only. Its versions omit some clonotypes, under half of them owing to an unresolved V gene in the studies checked, with the rest unexplained. Clone size and V and J calls were adopted from that table, with D and trimming inferred from the DNA. For this sample there are approximately 150,000 clones; around 80% appear just once. Of the sample, approximately 15% is held by the ten largest clones.

General findings and caveats noted by the study authors: A later analysis reported that several top co-occurrence clusters appeared linked to parvovirus B19, influenza, CMV and Epstein-Barr virus. While some public TCRs were present in many individuals, most TCR sequences turned up only very rarely across donors. The presence/absence analyses assumed that sequencing depth was roughly uniform across donors, and that assumption may not be true. In a later genetic analysis, fewer N-insertions in productive TCRs were reported among donors in an Asian-associated ancestry cluster than the 666-donor mean. V-gene and J-gene trimming of TCR beta chains was associated with a missense DCLRE1C variant in a later genetic analysis, and the association was replicated in an independent cohort. In both the original and validation cohorts, the classifier was reported to diagnose cytomegalovirus status with high specificity and sensitivity. In vitro tests confirmed that a few of the cytomegalovirus-associated TCR beta chains recognize cytomegalovirus antigens. Over 15 rarely observed V segments, including chromosome 9 orphons, were excluded from the earlier analysis of some 590 of the donors because counts were too low. Because HLA typing was missing for some donors at each locus, association tests included only the typed subset. A later analysis found that most CMV-associated TCR beta chains appeared HLA-restricted, with HLA associations seemingly driven largely by CMV exposure. A later analysis associated about 18,000 TCR beta sequences with specific HLA alleles at a false discovery rate of 0.05. Immune exposure information for the cohort was limited to CMV serostatus. When HLA alleles, especially DR and DQ, strongly co-occurred, attributing TCR associations to individual alleles was difficult. A cluster of highly shared sequence variants was judged likely to be a technical artifact of the sequencing pipeline. In an earlier analysis of around 500 of the donors, most TCR beta V segments appeared in productive rearrangements about 90% or about 30% of the time, broadly matching IMGT annotations. In the study, some 180 TCR beta chains were listed as associated with cytomegalovirus. A later analysis found that HLA-associated TCR beta chains were more clonally expanded and had lower generation probabilities than equally common non-associated chains. A further reported finding was that TCR beta sequences accurately predicted the HLA-A and HLA-B alleles for most subjects in the first cohort. Correlated functional status among segregating V segments might reflect linkage disequilibrium, but an unknown experimental factor could not be ruled out. This cohort had only TCR beta chains sequenced, and the lack of alpha or paired-chain data limited which features could be detected. According to the authors, the approach could potentially be generalized to other disease states and immunological phenotypes. In a later analysis, TCR association rates were found to vary across HLA loci, with the most associated TCRs seen for DRB1 alleles and the fewest for HLA-C alleles.

This receptor was identified in a woman aged 40 to 50 in good health and CMV-seronegative. Sequenced sample: PBMCs.

The CDR3 protein sequence reads: CASSWAGSGNTIYF. The DNA sequence is TGCGCCAGCAGCTGGGCAGGGTCTGGAAACACCATATATTTT. The sequence links TRBV5-1 to TRBJ1-3, and TRBD1 may be the D gene, going by 5 matching bases. A distance of 8 bases separates the germline ends of V and J, which lose 3 bases and 1 base respectively. CDR1 and CDR2 are read off the germline V gene as SGHRS and YFSETQ. Including the terminal cysteine and phenylalanine, the CDR3 comprises 14 residues. Only the CDR3 DNA is retained, 42 bases long and in frame from the first base.